This T cell receptor beta chain was sequenced during a study of OX40 agonist ivuxolimab in advanced cancers. Study as a whole: From about 23 to 85 years was the age range, with a mean of about 56 years, and 70% to 85% were male.

Libraries were prepared by immunoSEQ multiplex PCR; TCRdb keeps only in-frame clonotypes and omits some of them. Of some 44,000 clones in the sample, approximately 92% were seen once. The CDR3 extends over 14 amino acids. Germline loops: CDR1 MNHNY, CDR2 SVGAGI (reference sequence). Comment on this clone: Its target is not known.

Points from the study as a whole: Expanded clones belonging to CD8+ T cells outnumbered, on average, those of CD4+. Some nonresponders likewise displayed low normalized T-cell clonal expansion.

The genes are TRBV6-6 and TRBJ1-2, with TRBD1 matching 10 bases. The receptor comes from an adult with an advanced solid tumor such as melanoma, head and neck, liver or kidney cancer. The material was CD4+ or CD8+ T cells sorted from blood, obtained in a trial of the OX40 agonist ivuxolimab. CDR3 sequence reads: CVSHTGTGVYGYTF. The DNA for the CDR3 is TGTGTTTCGCACACAGGGACAGGGGTCTATGGCTACACCTTC.